The rows below give T cell receptor beta chains drawn from one sample of a study of blood T cell repertoires in COVID-19. Using immunoSEQ multiplex PCR, the repertoire was profiled, and TCRdb retains in-frame clones only, with some absent. The repertoire has fewer than 350,000 clones, approximately 88% of them found once; the top ten carry 6% to 7%. The sequenced sample was PBMCs or T cells enriched from blood (not recorded which). The receptor set was obtained from a woman in her thirties or forties who had recovered from COVID-19. Each CDR3 is given with its conserved first and last residue. A D gene is named only where the DNA matches it firmly. Not all rows give a size; the values are once, few, many and, for expanded clones, a class.

clone size: NA
J gene: TRBJ1-2
D gene: TRBD1
V gene: TRBV6-2/TRBV6-3
CDR3 protein: CASSGKTGTGLSSYGYTF
CDR3 DNA: TGTGCCAGCAGCGGAAAAACCGGGACAGGGTTATCAAGCTATGGCTACACCTTC

clone size: NA
J gene: TRBJ2-6
D gene: TRBD1
V gene: TRBV6-4
CDR3 protein: CASSEGQGREGPGANVLTF
CDR3 DNA: TGTGCCAGCAGTGAGGGACAGGGGAGAGAAGGCCCTGGGGCCAACGTCCTGACTTTC

clone size: NA
J gene: TRBJ1-2
D gene: NA
V gene: TRBV19
CDR3 protein: CATSGSWGYTF
CDR3 DNA: TGTGCCACCTCCGGGTCTTGGGGCTACACCTTC

clone size: NA
J gene: TRBJ2-5
D gene: TRBD2
V gene: TRBV28
CDR3 protein: CASSVPTRASGQETQYF
CDR3 DNA: TGTGCCAGCAGTGTCCCCACCCGGGCTAGCGGCCAAGAGACCCAGTACTTC

clone size: NA
J gene: TRBJ1-6
D gene: NA
V gene: TRBV6-5
CDR3 protein: CATATDKFLPLHF
CDR3 DNA: TGTGCCACTGCGACAGATAAATTCTTACCCCTCCACTTT

clone size: NA
J gene: TRBJ2-5
D gene: NA
V gene: TRBV2
CDR3 protein: CASSEFRGPSQYF
CDR3 DNA: TGTGCCAGCAGTGAATTCAGGGGCCCTTCCCAGTACTTC

clone size: NA
J gene: TRBJ2-7
D gene: NA
V gene: TRBV28
CDR3 protein: CASSLGSRGFEQYF
CDR3 DNA: TGTGCCAGCAGTTTAGGTTCTAGAGGTTTCGAGCAGTACTTC

clone size: NA
J gene: TRBJ2-3
D gene: TRBD2
V gene: TRBV3-1/TRBV3-2
CDR3 protein: CASSRGVAGGADTQYF
CDR3 DNA: TGTGCCAGCAGCCGCGGGGTAGCGGGAGGGGCAGATACGCAGTATTTT

clone size: NA
J gene: TRBJ2-2
D gene: TRBD2
V gene: TRBV7-2
CDR3 protein: CASSIPPGLAGGNTGELFF
CDR3 DNA: TGTGCCAGCAGCATCCCACCGGGACTAGCGGGGGGGAACACCGGGGAGCTGTTTTTT

clone size: NA
J gene: TRBJ2-3
D gene: TRBD2
V gene: TRBV11-3
CDR3 protein: CASSLGSSGGINPDADTQYF
CDR3 DNA: TGTGCCAGCAGCTTAGGAAGTAGCGGGGGGATCAACCCGGACGCAGATACGCAGTATTTT

clone size: NA
J gene: TRBJ2-1
D gene: NA
V gene: TRBV19
CDR3 protein: CAGAGRILSYNEQFF
CDR3 DNA: TGTGCCGGAGCAGGGCGGATCCTCTCCTACAATGAGCAGTTCTTC

clone size: NA
J gene: TRBJ1-4
D gene: NA
V gene: TRBV18
CDR3 protein: CASSPSRSLEASYEKLFF
CDR3 DNA: TGTGCCAGCTCACCAAGTCGGTCACTAGAGGCCTCCTATGAAAAACTGTTTTTT

clone size: NA
J gene: TRBJ2-3
D gene: NA
V gene: TRBV4-2
CDR3 protein: CASSLPRDADTQYF
CDR3 DNA: TGTGCCAGCAGCCTCCCTCGGGATGCAGATACGCAGTATTTT

clone size: once
J gene: TRBJ1-4
D gene: TRBD1
V gene: TRBV18
CDR3 protein: CASSPRTGATNEKLFF
CDR3 DNA: TGTGCCAGCTCACCGCGTACAGGGGCAACTAATGAAAAACTGTTTTTT

clone size: NA
J gene: TRBJ2-7
D gene: TRBD2
V gene: TRBV6-6
CDR3 protein: CASSDQREDPEQYF
CDR3 DNA: TGTGCCAGCAGTGACCAGCGGGAGGACCCCGAGCAGTACTTC

clone size: NA
J gene: TRBJ2-5
D gene: TRBD1
V gene: TRBV30
CDR3 protein: CAWSAGQLQETQYF
CDR3 DNA: TGTGCCTGGAGTGCGGGACAGCTTCAAGAGACCCAGTACTTC

clone size: NA
J gene: TRBJ1-6
D gene: NA
V gene: TRBV28
CDR3 protein: CASSLSGGALYNSPLHF
CDR3 DNA: TGTGCCAGCAGTTTATCGGGCGGGGCTCTCTATAATTCACCCCTCCACTTT

clone size: NA
J gene: TRBJ2-7
D gene: TRBD2
V gene: TRBV4-3
CDR3 protein: CASSQTAGGPYEQYF
CDR3 DNA: TGCGCCAGCAGCCAAACAGCGGGAGGGCCCTACGAGCAGTACTTC

clone size: NA
J gene: TRBJ2-5
D gene: NA
V gene: TRBV7-2
CDR3 protein: CASSLSPAALEETQYF
CDR3 DNA: TGTGCCAGCAGCTTATCTCCCGCGGCTCTGGAGGAGACCCAGTACTTC

clone size: once
J gene: TRBJ2-1
D gene: NA
V gene: TRBV7-3
CDR3 protein: CASSLSGGRHEQFF
CDR3 DNA: TGTGCCAGCAGCTTATCAGGGGGGAGGCATGAGCAGTTCTTC

clone size: NA
J gene: TRBJ1-3
D gene: TRBD1
V gene: TRBV5-1
CDR3 protein: CASTGGQGFSGNTIYF
CDR3 DNA: TGCGCCAGCACTGGAGGACAGGGATTCTCTGGAAACACCATATATTTT

clone size: NA
J gene: TRBJ1-3
D gene: NA
V gene: TRBV4-3
CDR3 protein: CASSQEGRKQGDTIYF
CDR3 DNA: TGCGCCAGCAGCCAAGAAGGAAGAAAACAGGGAGACACCATATATTTT

clone size: NA
J gene: TRBJ1-1
D gene: TRBD1
V gene: TRBV9
CDR3 protein: CASSSWDRVPTEAFF
CDR3 DNA: TGTGCCAGCAGCTCATGGGACAGGGTACCCACTGAAGCTTTCTTT

clone size: NA
J gene: TRBJ2-5
D gene: NA
V gene: TRBV14
CDR3 protein: CASSQGGIQETQYF
CDR3 DNA: TGTGCCAGCAGCCAAGGAGGGATCCAAGAGACCCAGTACTTC

clone size: NA
J gene: TRBJ2-5
D gene: TRBD2
V gene: TRBV30
CDR3 protein: CAWSRSGIQETQYF
CDR3 DNA: TGTGCCTGGAGTCGCAGCGGGATCCAAGAGACCCAGTACTTC

clone size: NA
J gene: TRBJ2-2
D gene: NA
V gene: TRBV11-3
CDR3 protein: CASSLPGSGELFF
CDR3 DNA: TGTGCCAGCAGCTTACCCGGGTCCGGGGAGCTGTTTTTT

clone size: NA
J gene: TRBJ2-4
D gene: NA
V gene: TRBV25-1
CDR3 protein: CASSDSTVVKNIQYF
CDR3 DNA: TGTGCCAGCAGTGATTCGACAGTGGTCAAAAACATTCAGTACTTC

clone size: NA
J gene: TRBJ1-2
D gene: NA
V gene: TRBV3-1/TRBV3-2
CDR3 protein: CASSQEDRVHYGYTF
CDR3 DNA: TGTGCCAGCAGCCAAGAGGATCGGGTACACTATGGCTACACCTTC

clone size: few
J gene: TRBJ2-7
D gene: NA
V gene: TRBV3-1/TRBV3-2
CDR3 protein: CASSPLDKPYEQYF
CDR3 DNA: TGTGCCAGCAGCCCACTAGATAAACCCTACGAGCAGTACTTC

clone size: NA
J gene: TRBJ1-3
D gene: NA
V gene: TRBV19
CDR3 protein: CASSSGTTNTIYF
CDR3 DNA: TGTGCCAGTAGTAGCGGGACCACAAACACCATATATTTT

clone size: NA
J gene: TRBJ1-6
D gene: NA
V gene: TRBV6-1
CDR3 protein: CASSDARESGSPLHF
CDR3 DNA: TGTGCCAGCAGTGACGCACGGGAGAGTGGTTCACCCCTCCACTTT

clone size: NA
J gene: TRBJ2-7
D gene: TRBD2
V gene: TRBV29-1
CDR3 protein: CSVVGLADVYEQYF
CDR3 DNA: TGCAGCGTTGTAGGACTAGCGGACGTCTACGAGCAGTACTTC

clone size: NA
J gene: TRBJ2-7
D gene: TRBD2
V gene: TRBV20-1
CDR3 protein: CSASGVAGVYEQYF
CDR3 DNA: TGCAGTGCTAGTGGGGTAGCGGGAGTCTACGAGCAGTACTTC

clone size: NA
J gene: TRBJ2-7
D gene: TRBD2
V gene: TRBV7-2
CDR3 protein: CASSSASGVSYEQYF
CDR3 DNA: TGTGCCAGCAGCTCCGCTAGCGGGGTCTCCTACGAGCAGTACTTC

clone size: NA
J gene: TRBJ2-3
D gene: NA
V gene: TRBV4-3
CDR3 protein: CASSQSDLALSTDTQYF
CDR3 DNA: TGCGCCAGCAGCCAATCCGATCTAGCTCTGAGCACAGATACGCAGTATTTT

clone size: NA
J gene: TRBJ1-2
D gene: NA
V gene: TRBV29-1
CDR3 protein: CSVEIGQGWYGYTF
CDR3 DNA: TGCAGCGTTGAAATTGGGCAGGGCTGGTATGGCTACACCTTC

clone size: NA
J gene: TRBJ2-2
D gene: TRBD1
V gene: TRBV19
CDR3 protein: CASYPRTTGGGGELFF
CDR3 DNA: TGTGCCAGCTACCCGCGGACGACAGGGGGAGGCGGGGAGCTGTTTTTT

clone size: NA
J gene: TRBJ1-5
D gene: TRBD1
V gene: TRBV2
CDR3 protein: CASSPAGGADQPQHF
CDR3 DNA: TGTGCCAGCAGTCCCGCAGGGGGCGCTGATCAGCCCCAGCATTTT

clone size: NA
J gene: TRBJ1-1
D gene: TRBD1
V gene: TRBV5-1
CDR3 protein: CASSSRTGMNTEAFF
CDR3 DNA: TGCGCCAGCAGCTCCAGGACAGGCATGAACACTGAAGCTTTCTTT

clone size: NA
J gene: TRBJ2-2
D gene: NA
V gene: TRBV11-3
CDR3 protein: CASSLVIGELFF
CDR3 DNA: TGTGCCAGCAGCTTAGTTATCGGGGAGCTGTTTTTT

clone size: NA
J gene: TRBJ2-5
D gene: TRBD1
V gene: TRBV6-1
CDR3 protein: CASSEVMTGAGETQYF
CDR3 DNA: TGTGCCAGCAGTGAAGTGATGACAGGGGCGGGGGAGACCCAGTACTTC

clone size: NA
J gene: TRBJ2-3
D gene: NA
V gene: TRBV4-3
CDR3 protein: CASSQEVGSTDTQYF
CDR3 DNA: TGCGCCAGCAGCCAAGAGGTCGGTAGCACAGATACGCAGTATTTT

clone size: once
J gene: TRBJ2-7
D gene: TRBD2
V gene: TRBV27
CDR3 protein: CASSSWTSGNYEQYF
CDR3 DNA: TGTGCCAGCAGTTCCTGGACTAGCGGGAATTACGAGCAGTACTTC

clone size: few
J gene: TRBJ2-3
D gene: NA
V gene: TRBV6-1
CDR3 protein: CASSETRNGLSTDTQYF
CDR3 DNA: TGTGCCAGCAGTGAAACCAGGAACGGTCTGAGCACAGATACGCAGTATTTT

clone size: NA
J gene: TRBJ2-5
D gene: TRBD1
V gene: TRBV5-1
CDR3 protein: CASSLTQGAQETQYF
CDR3 DNA: TGCGCCAGCAGCTTAACACAGGGGGCCCAAGAGACCCAGTACTTC

clone size: NA
J gene: TRBJ2-7
D gene: NA
V gene: TRBV9
CDR3 protein: CASSAAIDYEQYF
CDR3 DNA: TGTGCCAGCAGCGCCGCGATCGATTACGAGCAGTACTTC

clone size: NA
J gene: TRBJ1-2
D gene: TRBD1
V gene: TRBV6-6
CDR3 protein: CASRTTKQGYYGYTF
CDR3 DNA: TGTGCCAGCAGGACGACAAAACAGGGGTACTATGGCTACACCTTC

clone size: NA
J gene: TRBJ2-7
D gene: TRBD1
V gene: TRBV3-1/TRBV3-2
CDR3 protein: CASSQDRGLYYEQYF
CDR3 DNA: TGTGCCAGCAGCCAAGATAGGGGGCTTTACTACGAGCAGTACTTC

clone size: NA
J gene: TRBJ2-2
D gene: NA
V gene: TRBV28
CDR3 protein: CASTTDSGGPGELFF
CDR3 DNA: TGTGCCAGCACCACGGATAGCGGCGGACCCGGGGAGCTGTTTTTT

clone size: once
J gene: TRBJ2-1
D gene: NA
V gene: TRBV7-3
CDR3 protein: CASSFGRSYNEQFF
CDR3 DNA: TGTGCCAGCAGCTTCGGGAGATCCTACAATGAGCAGTTCTTC